The clone carrying this T cell receptor beta chain came up once. The antigen is not known. The primer mix had 60 Vbeta and 13 Jbeta primers. Authors' methods: In a later analysis, 80 million or so unique TCR beta chains included roughly 11 million shared by two or more donors. Profiling relied on immunoSEQ multiplex PCR, and the TCRdb table lists in-frame clones only, not all of them. The V and J calls and the clone size are those of that table, but D and trimming were determined from the DNA. The table has about 140,000 clones, 84% seen once; the top ten hold 2% to 2.5%. The data were taken from a study of cytomegalovirus exposure and HLA in healthy donors. Study-level findings and limits: Trimming of TCR beta V- and J-genes showed a link, identified in a later analysis, to a missense DCLRE1C variant.

This CDR3 is 14 amino acids long. With 4 bases clipped from V and 2 bases from J, the junction kept 3 bases outside the gene matches. Germline V CDR1 and CDR2: SGHRS, YFSETQ. This TCR was recovered from a boy younger than 10 in good health and CMV-seronegative. This chain connects TRBV5-1 to TRBJ2-3, with 8 nucleotides matching TRBD2. The sequencing sample was made of PBMCs. The CDR3 reads CASSLSGNTDTQYF. CDR3 DNA sequence: TGCGCCAGCAGCCTTAGCGGGAACACAGATACGCAGTATTTT.